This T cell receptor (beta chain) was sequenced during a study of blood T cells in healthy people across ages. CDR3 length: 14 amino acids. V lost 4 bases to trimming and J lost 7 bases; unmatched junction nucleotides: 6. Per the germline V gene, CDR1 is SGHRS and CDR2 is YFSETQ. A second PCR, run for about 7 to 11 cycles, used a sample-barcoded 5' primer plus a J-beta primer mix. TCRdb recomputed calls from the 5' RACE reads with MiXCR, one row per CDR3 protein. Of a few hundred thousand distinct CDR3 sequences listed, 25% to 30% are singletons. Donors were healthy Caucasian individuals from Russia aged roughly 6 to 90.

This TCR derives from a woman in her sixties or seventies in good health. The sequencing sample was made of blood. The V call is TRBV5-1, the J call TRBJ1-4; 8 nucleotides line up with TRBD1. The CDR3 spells CASSVGQAGEKLFF. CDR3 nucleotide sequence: TGCGCCAGCAGCGTGGGACAGGCCGGTGAAAAACTGTTTTTT.